This entry lists 16 T cell receptor beta chains sequenced from one sample in a study of OX40 agonist ivuxolimab in advanced cancers. Sequenced by immunoSEQ multiplex PCR; TCRdb stores in-frame clones only, minus some. The table has tens of thousands of clones, 84% seen once. The sample here was CD4+ or CD8+ T cells sorted from blood, taken in a trial of the OX40 agonist ivuxolimab. The receptors stem from an adult with an advanced solid tumor such as melanoma, head and neck, liver or kidney cancer.

The chain has TRBV7-9 and TRBJ2-1, with 7 nucleotides matching TRBD1. The germline gives CDR1 SEHNR, CDR2 FQNEAQ (reference sequence). This CDR3 is 13 amino acids long. V lost 7 bases and J lost 7; bases outside the gene matches: 7. In DNA, the CDR3 is TGTGCCAGCATCCCGACAGGGATGAATGAGCAGTTCTTC. This gives the protein CASIPTGMNEQFF.

J is TRBJ2-1 and V is TRBV19; the D gene is possibly TRBD2 (5 bases). Trimming removed 5 bases at V and 7 bases at J, with 12 bases between. Germline V gene data show CDR1 as LNHDA and CDR2 as SQIVND (reference sequence). CDR3 size: 13 residues. The CDR3 region is CASSPLPGNEQFF. As DNA, the CDR3 is TGTGCCAGTAGTCCCCTCCCGGGGAATGAGCAGTTCTTC.

The J gene is TRBJ2-2, the V gene TRBV6-5, with 11 bases aligning to TRBD2. The CDR3 runs to 16 residues. J was trimmed by 1 base and V by 4 bases; bases with no gene match: 2. Germline CDR1 reads MNHEY; CDR2 reads SVGAGI. The CDR3 DNA reads as TGTGCCAGCAGTTTGGGACTAGCGGTGAACACCGGGGAGCTGTTTTTT. The encoded protein is CASSLGLAVNTGELFF.

Here the CDR3 DNA reads TGTGCCAGCCAACAAAGCTTAGATTCCTACGAGCAGTACTTC. It yields the protein CASQQSLDSYEQYF. V gene TRBV28 combines with J gene TRBJ2-7; no clear D gene. Germline values: CDR1 MDHEN, CDR2 SYDVKM. V was clipped by 8 bases and J by 1 base, with 15 bases between them. This CDR3 comprises 14 residues.

The chain carries TRBV29-1 and TRBJ2-2; D possibly corresponds to TRBD1 (5 bases). Trimming stripped 3 bases from V and 4 bases from J, with 18 bases between. This CDR3 contains 16 residues. Germline lookup yields CDR1 SQVTM and CDR2 ANQGSEA. The CDR3 is CSVEDRAGSLTGELFF. The CDR3 region has the DNA TGCAGCGTTGAGGATAGAGCAGGGTCCCTCACCGGGGAGCTGTTTTTT.

V usage is TRBV5-1 and J usage is TRBJ2-7; 7 nucleotides agree with TRBD1. The V segment lost 4 bases and the J segment 2 bases; nucleotides outside the gene matches: 6. This CDR3 is built from 14 residues. Per germline, CDR1 SGHRS and CDR2 YFSETQ. This CDR3 reads CASSPGQPTYEQYF. In DNA, the CDR3 is TGCGCCAGCAGCCCGGGACAGCCGACCTACGAGCAGTACTTC.

The V gene is TRBV6-6, the J gene TRBJ2-7, with D unresolved. The CDR3 length is 15 residues. V was clipped by 11 bases and J by 3 bases, with 23 bases between them. The germline gives CDR1 MNHNY, CDR2 SVGAGI (reference sequence). CDR3 protein: CAALETATMIYEQYF. The CDR3 nucleotides read TGTGCCGCTTTAGAGACCGCCACAATGATCTACGAGCAGTACTTC.

This chain joins TRBV7-9 and TRBJ1-2, with D hard to call. Trimming removed 4 bases at V and 1 base at J, with 16 bases between. Germline V gives CDR1 SEHNR, CDR2 FQNEAQ (reference sequence). The CDR3 totals 16 residues. CDR3 in amino acids: CASSSDLGAHNYGYTF. Written as DNA, the CDR3 is TGTGCCAGCAGCTCCGATTTGGGCGCTCATAACTATGGCTACACCTTC.

This sequence joins TRBV4-1 and TRBJ2-7, with 7 bases fitting TRBD1. This CDR3 is 13 amino acids long. With 4 bases clipped from V and 5 bases from J, the junction kept 5 bases outside the gene matches. Germline CDR1 and CDR2: MGHRA and YSYEKL. Here the CDR3 reads CASSRGQVDEQYF. The DNA of the CDR3 is TGCGCCAGCAGCCGCGGACAGGTAGACGAGCAGTACTTC.

The V call is TRBV6-4, the J call TRBJ1-2, with D uncertain. CDR1 and CDR2 (germline): MRHNA, SNTAGT. The CDR3 is 15 residues long. V was trimmed by 8 bases and J by 4 bases, leaving 20 bases between them. CDR3 DNA: TGTGCCAGCCCTGACGAGTTTAACGGCGGCTATGGCTACACCTTC. The encoded protein is CASPDEFNGGYGYTF.

The CDR3, as DNA: TGTGCCAGCAGTTCGGCAGGGGGGTACGAGCAGTACTTC. Its translation is CASSSAGGYEQYF. The chain joins TRBV9 to TRBJ2-7; tentatively, D is TRBD1 (7 bases). Trimming removed 5 bases at V and 4 bases at J, with 13 bases between. CDR3 length: 13 amino acids. Germline V gives CDR1 SGDLS, CDR2 YYNGEE.

J is TRBJ2-7 and V is TRBV2; a possible D gene is TRBD1 (5 bases). CDR3 length: 12 residues. V was shortened by 6 bases and J by 0 bases, with 6 bases between the two germline ends. Germline V CDR1 and CDR2: SNHLY, FYNNEI. CDR3 coding DNA: TGTGCCAGCAGGACAGACTCCTACGAGCAGTACTTC. Encoded protein: CASRTDSYEQYF.

This clone occurred a few times. Other DNA sequences in the sample encode the same CDR3. The genes are TRBV4-1 and TRBJ2-7, with D possibly being TRBD1 or TRBD2 (6 bases each). The CDR3 runs to 14 residues. CDR1 and CDR2 from the germline V gene are MGHRA and YSYEKL. V was clipped by 0 bases and J by 1 base, with 7 bases between them. The CDR3: CASSQEGGSYEQYF. As DNA, the CDR3 is TGCGCCAGCAGCCAAGAAGGGGGGTCCTACGAGCAGTACTTC.

This clone was recorded once. V usage is TRBV28 and J usage is TRBJ2-7; 7 bases fit TRBD1. The CDR3 is 15 amino acids. V shed 4 bases, J shed 1 base, and the junction held 7 bases outside the gene matches. The germline V gene has CDR1 MDHEN and CDR2 SYDVKM. CDR3 loop: CASSSRQGGSYEQYF. Here the CDR3 DNA reads TGTGCCAGCAGTTCCAGACAGGGCGGGTCCTACGAGCAGTACTTC.

This clone was seen a few times. Other DNA sequences within the sample encode an identical CDR3. This chain uses TRBV27 with TRBJ2-7, with 8 bases lining up with TRBD2. With V trimmed by 6 bases and J by 0 bases, 7 bases remained unmatched. CDR1 and CDR2 from the germline V gene are MNHEY and SMNVEV (reference sequence). The CDR3 spans 15 residues. CDR3 in amino acids: CASRGTSGSSYEQYF. The DNA of the CDR3 is TGTGCCAGCAGGGGGACAAGCGGGAGCTCCTACGAGCAGTACTTC.

This chain uses TRBV7-2 with TRBJ2-5, with TRBD1 as a possible D gene (5 bases). This CDR3 is built from 13 residues. The germline V and J ends were trimmed by 6 bases and 5 bases, with 13 bases remaining between them. Germline V gene data show CDR1 as SGHTA and CDR2 as FQGNSA. Here the CDR3 DNA reads TGTGCCAGCAGACCAGGGTCTTGGGAGACCCAGTACTTC. This encodes CASRPGSWETQYF.